This T cell receptor beta chain was captured in a study of T cells in Graves' hyperthyroidism and ophthalmopathy. Findings and limits, study-wide: Blood held most thyroid clonotypes expanded above 0.001 frequency. Ophthalmopathy and stable hyperthyroidism were separated by a 13 V-J model.

The study excluded patients with uncontrolled infection, other autoimmune disease, pregnancy or lactation. The source of the PBMCs was 9.5 to 10 ml of fresh peripheral blood. Looked up from germline, CDR1 is MDHEN and CDR2 is SYDVKM. Trimming took 2 bases from V and 0 from J, leaving 8 bases between them. The CDR3 extends over 14 amino acids. This clonotype was recorded at least ten times. Its cognate antigen is unknown. The source material, RNA transcripts, was used to amplify TCR beta CDR3 regions. An initial round of RT-PCR targeting the TCR CDR3 relied on the HTBI primer set. TCRdb used MiXCR to reprocess the multiplex PCR reads, holding one entry per CDR3 protein. The sample gives approximately 610,000 distinct CDR3 sequences, about 14% of which show up once; about 4% is in the top ten.

The specimen sequenced was blood. The J gene is TRBJ2-7, the V gene TRBV28; D call uncertain. This clonotype was sampled from a middle-aged woman with Graves' ophthalmopathy. The CDR3 sequence: CASSLNTASYEQYF. CDR3 bases: TGTGCCAGCAGTTTAAATACTGCCTCCTACGAGCAGTACTTC.